These T cell receptor beta chains were read from a single sample in a study of T-cell memory formation after mild COVID-19. TCRdb independently ran MiXCR on the 5' RACE reads; one entry per CDR3 protein. The sample contains 130,000 to 150,000 distinct CDR3 sequences, approximately 5.7% of which appear only once. Sequencing input: PBMCs or a T cell subset sorted from them (not recorded which). These receptors were taken from an adult woman who had mild COVID-19 (a few samples of this study predate the infection). Cell type and time point are not known. Each CDR3 is given with its conserved first and last residue. D genes are given only for firm matches. Only part of the rows carry a size: once, few, many, or a class if the clone is expanded.

V: TRBV21-1
length: 24
size: -
D: -
J: TRBJ1-6
CDR3: CASSRIEGENRGLPGGDYNSPLHF
DNA: TGTGCCAGCAGCAGAATTGAAGGGGAGAACAGGGGGCTCCCCGGAGGGGACTATAATTCACCCCTCCACTTT

V: TRBV20-1
length: 13
size: -
D: -
J: TRBJ2-7
CDR3: CSAEGQTTYEQYF
DNA: TGCAGTGCGGAGGGACAGACCACCTACGAGCAGTACTTC

V: TRBV29-1
length: 11
size: many
D: -
J: TRBJ2-7
CDR3: CSVAGNYEQYF
DNA: TGCAGCGTTGCCGGGAACTACGAGCAGTACTTC

V: TRBV12-3/TRBV12-4
length: 14
size: -
D: TRBD2
J: TRBJ2-1
CDR3: CASGETSGRDEQFF
DNA: TGTGCCAGCGGGGAGACTAGCGGGAGAGACGAGCAGTTCTTC

V: TRBV20-1
length: 14
size: few
D: TRBD1
J: TRBJ1-5
CDR3: CSARYRGSGQPQHF
DNA: TGCAGTGCTAGATACAGGGGAAGTGGGCAGCCCCAGCATTTT

V: TRBV29-1
length: 14
size: many
D: -
J: TRBJ1-1
CDR3: CSVEDWTANTEAFF
DNA: TGCAGCGTTGAAGACTGGACAGCAAACACTGAAGCTTTCTTT

V: TRBV5-1
length: 17
size: -
D: TRBD1
J: TRBJ2-7
CDR3: CASSSRKLTGASYEQYF
DNA: TGCGCCAGCAGCAGCAGGAAACTGACAGGGGCCTCCTACGAGCAGTACTTC

V: TRBV5-1
length: 14
size: many
D: -
J: TRBJ2-7
CDR3: CASSRAGQSYEQYF
DNA: TGCGCCAGCAGCAGAGCGGGACAGTCCTACGAGCAGTACTTC

V: TRBV12-3/TRBV12-4
length: 16
size: many
D: -
J: TRBJ2-4
CDR3: CASAGGAWYAKNIQYF
DNA: TGTGCCAGTGCAGGGGGGGCCTGGTACGCCAAAAACATTCAGTACTTC

V: TRBV18
length: 14
size: many
D: -
J: TRBJ2-7
CDR3: CASSPPSVAYEQYF
DNA: TGTGCCAGCTCACCACCCTCGGTCGCCTACGAGCAGTACTTC

V: TRBV5-1
length: 14
size: many
D: -
J: TRBJ2-2
CDR3: CASSGPGNTGELFF
DNA: TGCGCCAGCAGCGGACCGGGCAACACCGGGGAGCTGTTTTTT

V: TRBV20-1
length: 16
size: many
D: -
J: TRBJ2-4
CDR3: CSAPGTGIVAENIQYF
DNA: TGCAGTGCTCCCGGAACGGGGATAGTTGCGGAAAACATTCAGTACTTC

V: TRBV14
length: 13
size: few
D: -
J: TRBJ2-3
CDR3: CASSGDRFGTQYF
DNA: TGTGCCAGCAGCGGGGATAGGTTTGGTACGCAGTATTTT

V: TRBV20-1
length: 13
size: -
D: -
J: TRBJ1-4
CDR3: CSAPAANDEKLFF
DNA: TGCAGTGCCCCGGCGGCAAATGATGAAAAACTGTTTTTT

V: TRBV20-1
length: 14
size: few
D: -
J: TRBJ2-3
CDR3: CSALGGESTDTQYF
DNA: TGCAGTGCCTTAGGCGGGGAAAGCACAGATACGCAGTATTTT

V: TRBV20-1
length: 12
size: many
D: -
J: TRBJ2-3
CDR3: CSAIKRPEAQYF
DNA: TGCAGTGCTATCAAACGACCTGAAGCGCAGTATTTT

V: TRBV7-2
length: 15
size: many
D: TRBD2
J: TRBJ2-7
CDR3: CASSKASGAPYEQYF
DNA: TGTGCCAGCAGCAAGGCTAGCGGGGCCCCCTACGAGCAGTACTTC

V: TRBV27
length: 15
size: few
D: TRBD2
J: TRBJ2-7
CDR3: CASSLRTSGRDEQYF
DNA: TGTGCCAGCAGCCTAAGGACTAGCGGGAGGGATGAGCAGTACTTC

V: TRBV6-5
length: 17
size: few
D: -
J: TRBJ1-1
CDR3: CASSHLAGGARATEAFF
DNA: TGTGCCAGCAGTCACCTAGCGGGGGGCGCGCGGGCCACTGAAGCTTTCTTT

V: TRBV28
length: 14
size: -
D: -
J: TRBJ1-1
CDR3: CASSLSVRGTEAFF
DNA: TGTGCCAGCAGTTTATCGGTGCGGGGCACTGAAGCTTTCTTT

V: TRBV3-1
length: 17
size: many
D: TRBD1
J: TRBJ2-2
CDR3: CASSPVGRGQYTGELFF
DNA: TGTGCCAGCAGCCCTGTGGGCAGGGGGCAGTACACCGGGGAGCTGTTTTTT

V: TRBV7-2
length: 12
size: many
D: -
J: TRBJ2-1
CDR3: CASSLELGGQFF
DNA: TGTGCCAGCAGCTTAGAATTAGGGGGGCAGTTCTTC

V: TRBV12-3/TRBV12-4
length: 12
size: many
D: -
J: TRBJ2-7
CDR3: CASTFRAAEQYF
DNA: TGTGCCAGCACCTTCAGGGCCGCCGAGCAGTACTTC

V: TRBV12-3/TRBV12-4
length: 12
size: -
D: -
J: TRBJ1-2
CDR3: CASSADGYGYTF
DNA: TGTGCCAGCAGTGCTGACGGATATGGCTACACCTTC

V: TRBV21-1
length: 16
size: many
D: -
J: TRBJ2-1
CDR3: CASGSSDPSSYNEQFF
DNA: TGTGCCAGCGGGAGTTCGGATCCGAGCTCCTACAATGAGCAGTTCTTC

V: TRBV14
length: 15
size: few
D: TRBD1
J: TRBJ1-6
CDR3: CASSSHRDRNSPLHF
DNA: TGTGCCAGCAGCAGCCACCGGGACAGAAATTCACCCCTCCACTTT

V: TRBV18
length: 16
size: many
D: TRBD1
J: TRBJ2-6
CDR3: CASSTQGVAGANVLTF
DNA: TGTGCCAGCTCAACACAGGGGGTAGCTGGGGCCAACGTCCTGACTTTC

V: TRBV5-1
length: 15
size: -
D: TRBD1
J: TRBJ1-5
CDR3: CASSRDSGFNQPQHF
DNA: TGCGCCAGCAGCCGGGACAGTGGGTTCAATCAGCCCCAGCATTTT

V: TRBV20-1
length: 12
size: many
D: TRBD1
J: TRBJ1-1
CDR3: CSAPRTGGEAFF
DNA: TGCAGTGCACCCAGGACAGGGGGTGAAGCTTTCTTT

V: TRBV12-3/TRBV12-4
length: 15
size: many
D: -
J: TRBJ2-3
CDR3: CASRGLTKVPDTQYF
DNA: TGTGCCAGCAGGGGACTTACGAAGGTCCCAGATACGCAGTATTTT

V: TRBV11-2
length: 14
size: many
D: TRBD2
J: TRBJ2-1
CDR3: CASSLRRELNEQFF
DNA: TGTGCCAGCAGCCTGCGGCGGGAGTTGAATGAGCAGTTCTTC

V: TRBV3-1
length: 12
size: -
D: TRBD1
J: TRBJ1-2
CDR3: CASRSSGGGYTF
DNA: TGTGCCAGCAGATCTTCAGGGGGTGGCTACACCTTC

V: TRBV5-1
length: 16
size: many
D: -
J: TRBJ2-7
CDR3: CASSSTTRTYSYEQYF
DNA: TGCGCCAGCAGCTCGACGACTCGTACCTATTCCTACGAGCAGTACTTC

V: TRBV12-3/TRBV12-4
length: 13
size: many
D: -
J: TRBJ2-2
CDR3: CASSFRGIGELFF
DNA: TGTGCCAGCAGTTTCCGCGGGATCGGGGAGCTGTTTTTT

V: TRBV12-3/TRBV12-4
length: 14
size: many
D: -
J: TRBJ2-5
CDR3: CASSLPRLEETQYF
DNA: TGTGCCAGCAGTCTGCCCCGACTAGAAGAGACCCAGTACTTC

V: TRBV12-3/TRBV12-4
length: 15
size: -
D: -
J: TRBJ1-3
CDR3: CASSLATWRGNTIYF
DNA: TGTGCCAGCAGTTTAGCGACATGGCGCGGAAACACCATATATTTT

V: TRBV5-1
length: 15
size: many
D: -
J: TRBJ2-1
CDR3: CASTHGGSSYNEQFF
DNA: TGCGCCAGCACCCATGGGGGCAGCTCCTACAATGAGCAGTTCTTC

V: TRBV10-2
length: 15
size: many
D: -
J: TRBJ2-5
CDR3: CASAATGGWGETQYF
DNA: TGCGCCAGCGCGGCGACTGGGGGCTGGGGGGAGACCCAGTACTTC

V: TRBV12-3/TRBV12-4
length: 14
size: many
D: TRBD2
J: TRBJ2-3
CDR3: CASSVRGGRDTQYF
DNA: TGTGCCAGCAGTGTACGGGGGGGCCGAGATACGCAGTATTTT

V: TRBV19
length: 15
size: few
D: -
J: TRBJ1-5
CDR3: CASSTTGGWSQPQHF
DNA: TGTGCCAGTAGCACGACAGGCGGATGGAGTCAGCCCCAGCATTTT

V: TRBV24-1
length: 15
size: -
D: TRBD2
J: TRBJ2-1
CDR3: CATSVAGGTYNEQFF
DNA: TGTGCCACCAGTGTAGCGGGGGGTACCTACAATGAGCAGTTCTTC

V: TRBV5-1
length: 16
size: -
D: -
J: TRBJ2-7
CDR3: CASSPAPTGSGYEQYF
DNA: TGCGCCAGCAGCCCCGCGCCGACAGGCAGCGGGTACGAGCAGTACTTC

V: TRBV5-6
length: 15
size: many
D: -
J: TRBJ1-1
CDR3: CASSSNTLQRREAFF
DNA: TGTGCCAGCAGCTCGAATACATTACAGAGGCGGGAAGCTTTCTTT

V: TRBV5-1
length: 14
size: -
D: -
J: TRBJ2-5
CDR3: CASSPGGGKETQYF
DNA: TGCGCCAGCAGCCCTGGAGGGGGTAAAGAGACCCAGTACTTC

V: TRBV19
length: 13
size: many
D: -
J: TRBJ1-5
CDR3: CASSIALEQPQHF
DNA: TGTGCCAGTAGTATAGCATTGGAACAGCCCCAGCATTTT

V: TRBV5-4
length: 15
size: -
D: TRBD1
J: TRBJ1-6
CDR3: CASSSVTGDNSPLHF
DNA: TGTGCCAGCAGCTCAGTGACAGGGGACAATTCACCCCTCCACTTT

V: TRBV18
length: 14
size: -
D: -
J: TRBJ2-7
CDR3: CASSPNGGAYEQYF
DNA: TGTGCCAGCTCACCTAACGGGGGTGCCTACGAGCAGTACTTC

V: TRBV20-1
length: 15
size: many
D: -
J: TRBJ2-1
CDR3: CSASPAAPWGNEQFF
DNA: TGCAGTGCTAGTCCGGCTGCCCCTTGGGGCAATGAGCAGTTCTTC

V: TRBV5-4
length: 17
size: many
D: -
J: TRBJ2-3
CDR3: CASSLGQMVSSTDTQYF
DNA: TGTGCCAGCAGCTTGGGCCAAATGGTTTCTAGCACAGATACGCAGTATTTT

V: TRBV5-5
length: 13
size: many
D: -
J: TRBJ2-2
CDR3: CASSSRDTGELFF
DNA: TGTGCCAGCAGCTCACGGGACACCGGGGAGCTGTTTTTT

V: TRBV3-1
length: 15
size: many
D: -
J: TRBJ1-2
CDR3: CASSQGIEYAYGYTF
DNA: TGTGCCAGCAGCCAAGGCATTGAGTACGCCTATGGCTACACCTTC